The clone carrying this T cell receptor beta chain turned up a few times. V dropped 5 bases and J dropped 5 bases, with 18 bases sitting between them. The CDR3 consists of 15 residues. Germline V CDR1 and CDR2: MGHRA, YSYEKL. The study defined stable Graves' hyperthyroidism as no ophthalmopathy progression within 18 months. From RNA transcripts, TCR beta CDR3 regions were amplified. First-round RT-PCR with HTBI primers amplified the TCR CDR3 region. TCRdb redid the calling of the multiplex PCR reads with MiXCR, one entry per CDR3 protein. The sample carries about 520,000 distinct CDR3 sequences, less than 25% recorded once. The entry originates in a study of T cells in Graves' hyperthyroidism and ophthalmopathy.

The sequencing input was blood. This chain connects TRBV4-1 to TRBJ1-1; tentative D call: TRBD1 (6 bases). This receptor was obtained from a man aged 18 to 29 with Graves' hyperthyroidism. The CDR3 bases are TGCGCCAGCAGCTACCCCGGGACAAGTAAAACTGAAGCTTTCTTT. This translates into CASSYPGTSKTEAFF.